These 25 T cell receptor beta chains came from one sample sequenced in a study of cytomegalovirus exposure and HLA in healthy donors. 60 Vbeta and 13 Jbeta primers were used in PCR. The protocol was immunoSEQ multiplex PCR, while the TCRdb copy is restricted to in-frame clones and leaves out a portion. This table has hundreds of thousands of clones, roughly 80% appearing once. Sequenced sample: PBMCs. These receptors all stem from a girl under 18 in good health and CMV-seronegative.

This chain links TRBV28 with TRBJ2-3, with TRBD2 matching 7 bases. This CDR3 region has 15 residues. V trimming: 2 bases; J trimming: 2 bases; junction bases outside the gene matches: 4. Germline CDR1 and CDR2: MDHEN and SYDVKM. CDR3 residues: CASSLGGSYTDTQYF. The CDR3 bases are TGTGCCAGCAGTTTAGGCGGGAGCTACACAGATACGCAGTATTTT.

The rearrangement links TRBV19 to TRBJ1-1; possibly TRBD1 for D (6 bases). V lost 6 bases, J lost 1 base, and 15 bases lay in between. Germline CDR1 LNHDA, CDR2 SQIVND (reference sequence). This CDR3 is 15 amino acids long. The CDR3 sequence is CASREDSSGNTEAFF. CDR3 DNA: TGTGCCAGTAGGGAGGACAGTTCTGGGAACACTGAAGCTTTCTTT. The variable domain in full, completed from reference TRBV19 and TRBJ1-1, reads DGGITQSPKYLFRKEGQNVTLSCEQNLNHDAMYWYRQDPGQGLRLIYYSQIVNDFQKGDIAEGYSVSREKKESFPLTVTSAQKNPTAFYLCASREDSSGNTEAFFGQGTRLTVV.

CDR3 loop: CASSLLSGGSGEQYF. The CDR3 DNA reads as TGTGCCAGCAGTTTACTTAGCGGGGGTTCGGGAGAGCAGTACTTC. The chain has TRBV28 and TRBJ2-7; 9 bases agree with TRBD2. Germline V lookup: CDR1 MDHEN, CDR2 SYDVKM. The junction had 9 bases not matched to a gene; V was cut back by 2 bases and J by 7 bases. This CDR3 has 15 amino acids.

The gene calls are TRBV7-6 and TRBJ2-7; 9 nucleotides align to TRBD1. With 4 bases clipped from V and 5 bases from J, the junction kept 9 bases outside the gene matches. Germline V gene data show CDR1 as SGHVS and CDR2 as FNYEAQ. The CDR3 covers 15 residues. CDR3 region: CASSSTTGGGDEQYF. CDR3 DNA sequence: TGTGCCAGCAGCTCCACCACAGGGGGCGGCGACGAGCAGTACTTC.

This clone has only a few counts. V usage is TRBV2 and J usage is TRBJ2-7; D unclear. This CDR3 comprises 12 residues. The V gene lost 4 bases and the J gene lost 6 bases, with 10 bases spanning the gap. From germline, CDR1 is SNHLY and CDR2 FYNNEI. The CDR3 DNA is TGTGCCAGCAGTGGACACAAAGGCGAGCAGTACTTC. Translating it yields CASSGHKGEQYF.

J is TRBJ1-2 and V is TRBV5-8; a weak D match, TRBD1 (6 bases). The germline V and J ends were trimmed by 3 bases and 7 bases, with 19 bases remaining between them. Looked up from germline, CDR1 is SGHTS and CDR2 is YDEGEE. The CDR3 has 15 amino acids. The DNA for the CDR3 is TGTGCCAGCAGCTCCATCGGAACAGGGACGGGTGGCTACACCTTC. It encodes CASSSIGTGTGGYTF.

V gene TRBV15 combines with J gene TRBJ2-1; perhaps TRBD2 as D (6 bases). The V end was cut by 5 bases, the J end by 1 base, with 9 bases between. CDR3 length: 14 residues. Germline V gene lookup returns CDR1 LNHNV and CDR2 YYDKDF (reference sequence). For the CDR3, the DNA is TGTGCCACCAGCCACGGGAGTTCCTACAATGAGCAGTTCTTC. It codes for CATSHGSSYNEQFF.

This chain's CDR3 is CASSLLSGASTDTQYF. The CDR3 region has the DNA TGTGCCAGCAGCTTACTTAGCGGTGCTAGCACAGATACGCAGTATTTT. The gene calls are TRBV7-3 and TRBJ2-3, with a possible D match to TRBD2 (6 bases). The length of the CDR3 is 16 residues. The germline V gene has CDR1 SGHTA and CDR2 FQGTGA. V was trimmed by 2 bases and J by 0 bases, leaving 12 bases between them.

This chain links TRBV7-9 with TRBJ2-7; maybe TRBD2 (6 bases). The CDR3 contains 13 residues. V was clipped by 3 bases and J by 1 base, with 7 bases between them. Germline V gene lookup returns CDR1 SEHNR and CDR2 FQNEAQ (reference sequence). The CDR3, as DNA: TGTGCCAGCAGCTTCGGAGGGTCCTACGAGCAGTACTTC. Its translation is CASSFGGSYEQYF.

The genes are TRBV27 and TRBJ1-2; TRBD1 matches at 10 bases. CDR1 and CDR2 (germline): MNHEY, SMNVEV (reference sequence). The length of the CDR3 is 13 residues. V shed 5 bases, J shed 5 bases, and the junction held 2 bases outside the gene matches. The CDR3: CASSGTGAYGYTF. The CDR3 nucleotides are TGTGCCAGCAGTGGGACAGGGGCATATGGCTACACCTTC.

V and J are TRBV5-1 and TRBJ1-2; 7 nucleotides agree with TRBD1. From germline, CDR1 is SGHRS and CDR2 YFSETQ. This CDR3 has 15 amino acids. V lost 0 bases and J lost 5; bases outside the gene matches: 7. The CDR3 DNA sequence: TGCGCCAGCAGCTTGGCAGCCGGGACAGAGTATGGCTACACCTTC. Encoded protein: CASSLAAGTEYGYTF.

J is TRBJ2-7 and V is TRBV20-1; TRBD2 is a possible D gene (5 bases). Germline values: CDR1 DFQATT, CDR2 SNEGSKA (reference sequence). The V end was cut by 7 bases, the J end by 2 bases, with 6 bases between. The CDR3 contains 10 residues. The DNA for the CDR3 is TGCAGTGTGGGAGCCTACGAGCAGTACTTC. Amino acid sequence: CSVGAYEQYF.

This chain connects TRBV29-1 to TRBJ1-1; TRBD1 aligns across 7 bases. This CDR3 comprises 11 residues. Germline assignment: CDR1 SQVTM and CDR2 ANQGSEA. V shed 4 bases, J shed 8 bases, and the junction held 4 bases outside the gene matches. CDR3 residues: CSVVGQFEAFF. As DNA, the CDR3 is TGCAGCGTTGTGGGACAGTTCGAAGCTTTCTTT.

V gene TRBV30 combines with J gene TRBJ1-6; 8 bases line up with TRBD1. V shed 4 bases, J shed 10 bases, and the junction held 6 bases outside the gene matches. Germline CDR1 is GTSNPN and CDR2 is SVGIG (reference sequence). The length of the CDR3 is 13 residues. This chain's CDR3 is CAWKTRGLSPLHF. DNA for the CDR3: TGTGCCTGGAAGACCAGGGGGCTCTCACCCCTCCACTTT.

The rearrangement uses TRBV30 and TRBJ2-3, with 11 bases matching TRBD2. Trimming removed 2 bases from V and 2 bases from J; junction bases left unmatched: 9. CDR1 and CDR2 (germline): GTSNPN, SVGIG (reference sequence). This CDR3 spans 17 amino acids. CDR3 residues: CAWSSFSGGGPTDTQYF. The CDR3 nucleotides read TGTGCCTGGAGTTCCTTTAGCGGGGGGGGACCCACAGATACGCAGTATTTT.

V gene TRBV19 combines with J gene TRBJ1-5; no reliable D call. The V and J ends lost 2 bases and 4 bases respectively, with 12 bases between them. The CDR3 loop spans 15 amino acids. Looked up from germline, CDR1 is LNHDA and CDR2 is SQIVND (reference sequence). The chain's CDR3 is CASSILRVGNQPQHF. The CDR3 bases are TGTGCCAGTAGTATACTACGGGTTGGGAATCAGCCCCAGCATTTT.

The chain carries TRBV7-2 and TRBJ2-7, with D possibly being TRBD1 (6 bases). Trimming shortened V by 1 base and J by 6 bases, and 10 bases separated the two germline ends. The V gene's germline CDR1 is SGHTA and CDR2 FQGNSA. The CDR3 is 13 residues long. CDR3 sequence (DNA): TGTGCCAGCAGCTTAGAGGCAGGGGTCGAGCAGTACTTC. Its protein product is CASSLEAGVEQYF.

CDR3 amino acids: CASSLTSGGFWTQYF. The CDR3 region has the DNA TGTGCCAGCAGCTTAACTAGCGGGGGGTTCTGGACCCAGTACTTC. The rearrangement links TRBV7-8 to TRBJ2-5; 12 nucleotides align to TRBD2. Trimming took 2 bases from V and 7 from J; bases not matched to a gene: 5. Germline loops: CDR1 SGHVS, CDR2 FQNEAQ. There are 15 residues in the CDR3. Filled out from reference TRBV7-8 and TRBJ2-5, the complete variable domain reads GAGVSQSPRYKVAKRGQDVALRCDPISGHVSLFWYQQALGQGPEFLTYFQNEAQLDKSGLPSDRFFAERPEGSVSTLKIQRTQQEDSAVYLCASSLTSGGFWTQYFGPGTRLLVL.

The chain employs TRBV11-2 and TRBJ1-6, with TRBD1 matching 10 bases. The J segment lost 9 bases and the V segment lost 5 bases, leaving 4 bases of the junction unmatched. This CDR3 has 14 amino acids. Germline loops: CDR1 SGHAT, CDR2 FQNNGV. The CDR3 region is CASSMGQGSSPLHF. CDR3 in DNA: TGTGCCAGCAGCATGGGACAGGGGAGTTCACCCCTCCACTTT. Full variable domain (outside the CDR3, taken from reference TRBV11-2 and TRBJ1-6): EAGVAQSPRYKIIEKRQSVAFWCNPISGHATLYWYQQILGQGPKLLIQFQNNGVVDDSQLPKDRFSAERLKGVDSTLKIQPAKLEDSAVYLCASSMGQGSSPLHFGNGTRLTVT.

The J gene is TRBJ1-2, the V gene TRBV9, with D maybe TRBD1 (5 bases). Per germline, CDR1 SGDLS and CDR2 YYNGEE. CDR3 size: 16 residues. V was cut by 3 bases and J by 8 bases, with 23 bases left in between. CDR3 nucleotide sequence: TGTGCCAGCAGCGAACAGGACGGAAGGGGCGTCTACGGCTACACCTTC. It is translated as CASSEQDGRGVYGYTF.

Regarding this clone: Other DNA sequences in the same sample also yield this CDR3. CDR3 DNA: TGTGCCAGCAGCCACCCGGGACAGGGGACTTACGAGCAGTACTTC. This codes for CASSHPGQGTYEQYF. V usage is TRBV5-5 and J usage is TRBJ2-7, with 10 bases fitting TRBD1. CDR1 SGHKS and CDR2 YYEKEE come from the germline V gene (reference sequence). Germline trimming cut 4 bases from V and 4 bases from J; bases unmatched to any gene: 8. The CDR3 sequence is 15 residues long.

The chain has TRBV11-2 and TRBJ1-2; D perhaps matches TRBD1 (5 bases). Trimming stripped 0 bases from V and 3 bases from J, with 11 bases between. The CDR3 runs 15 residues. Germline assignment: CDR1 SGHAT and CDR2 FQNNGV. The CDR3 coding sequence is TGTGCCAGCAGCTTAGAGTATGGGGCGCACTATGGCTACACCTTC. It yields the protein CASSLEYGAHYGYTF.

The V gene is TRBV4-2, the J gene TRBJ1-5, with D possibly matching TRBD1 (6 bases). From germline, CDR1 is LGHNA and CDR2 YNFKEQ. This CDR3 region has 18 residues. The V end was cut by 0 bases, the J end by 4 bases, with 19 bases between. The CDR3 nucleotides read TGTGCCAGCAGCCAAGAAGACAGGCTTCTCGCGCTGAATCAGCCCCAGCATTTT. Amino acid sequence: CASSQEDRLLALNQPQHF.

J is TRBJ2-7 and V is TRBV7-9; TRBD2 agrees at 10 bases. The CDR3 extends over 14 amino acids. CDR1 and CDR2 from the germline V gene are SEHNR and FQNEAQ (reference sequence). V shed 3 bases, J shed 6 bases, and the junction held 5 bases outside the gene matches. The CDR3: CASSFSGRPPEQYF. The CDR3 nucleotides are TGTGCCAGCAGCTTTAGCGGGAGGCCTCCCGAGCAGTACTTC.

This clone showed up just once. The gene calls are TRBV28 and TRBJ1-2; TRBD1 might be the D (6 bases). Trimming took off 8 bases at V and 4 bases at J, with 11 bases between the two ends. This CDR3 region has 12 residues. Germline CDR1 reads MDHEN; CDR2 reads SYDVKM. CDR3 amino acids: CASVLQGYGYTF. The CDR3 bases are TGTGCCAGCGTCTTACAGGGCTATGGCTACACCTTC.